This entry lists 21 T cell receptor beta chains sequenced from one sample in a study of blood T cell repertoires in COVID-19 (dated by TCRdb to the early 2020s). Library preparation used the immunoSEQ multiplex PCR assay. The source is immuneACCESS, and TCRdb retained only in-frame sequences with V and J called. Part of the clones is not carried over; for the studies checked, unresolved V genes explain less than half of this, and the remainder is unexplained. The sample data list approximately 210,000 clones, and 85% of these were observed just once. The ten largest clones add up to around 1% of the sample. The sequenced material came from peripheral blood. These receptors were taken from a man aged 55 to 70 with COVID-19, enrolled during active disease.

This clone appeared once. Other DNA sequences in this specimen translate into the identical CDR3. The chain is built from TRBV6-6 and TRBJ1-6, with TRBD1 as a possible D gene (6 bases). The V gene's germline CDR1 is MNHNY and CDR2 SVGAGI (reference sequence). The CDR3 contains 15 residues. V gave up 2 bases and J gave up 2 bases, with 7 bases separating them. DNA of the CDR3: TGTGCCAGCAGTTACGGACAGACCTATAATTCACCCCTCCACTTT. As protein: CASSYGQTYNSPLHF.

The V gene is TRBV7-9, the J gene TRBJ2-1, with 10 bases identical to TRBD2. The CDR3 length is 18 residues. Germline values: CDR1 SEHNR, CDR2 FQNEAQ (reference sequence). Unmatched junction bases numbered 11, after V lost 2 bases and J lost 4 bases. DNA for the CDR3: TGTGCCAGCAGCTTATATCGGACAGTAGCGGGAGGTTACAATGAGCAGTTCTTC. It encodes CASSLYRTVAGGYNEQFF.

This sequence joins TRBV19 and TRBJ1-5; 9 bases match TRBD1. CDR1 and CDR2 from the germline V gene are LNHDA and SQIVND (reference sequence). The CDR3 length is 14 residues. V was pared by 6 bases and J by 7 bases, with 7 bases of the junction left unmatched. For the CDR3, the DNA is TGTGCCAGTAGGGAGGGACAGGGAATCCAGCCCCAGCATTTT. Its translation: CASREGQGIQPQHF.

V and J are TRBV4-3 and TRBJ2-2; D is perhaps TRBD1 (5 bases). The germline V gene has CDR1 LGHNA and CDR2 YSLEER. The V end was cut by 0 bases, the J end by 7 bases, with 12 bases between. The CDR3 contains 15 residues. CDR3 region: CASSQDRANHGELFF. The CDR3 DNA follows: TGCGCCAGCAGCCAAGACAGGGCGAATCACGGGGAGCTGTTTTTT.

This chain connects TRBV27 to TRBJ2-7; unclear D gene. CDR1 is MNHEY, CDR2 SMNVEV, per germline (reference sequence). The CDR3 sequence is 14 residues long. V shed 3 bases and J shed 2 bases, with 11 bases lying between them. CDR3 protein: CASSFRWQTYEQYF. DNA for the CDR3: TGTGCCAGCAGTTTTCGTTGGCAGACCTACGAGCAGTACTTC.

The CDR3 loop is CATIGAPHTEAFF. The DNA for the CDR3 is TGTGCCACCATAGGGGCCCCCCACACTGAAGCTTTCTTT. V and J are TRBV6-5 and TRBJ1-1; D is possibly TRBD1 (5 bases). Between the trimmed V and J ends, which lost 10 bases and 3 bases, there was a span of 15 bases. CDR1 and CDR2 (germline): MNHEY, SVGAGI. The CDR3 sequence is 13 residues long.

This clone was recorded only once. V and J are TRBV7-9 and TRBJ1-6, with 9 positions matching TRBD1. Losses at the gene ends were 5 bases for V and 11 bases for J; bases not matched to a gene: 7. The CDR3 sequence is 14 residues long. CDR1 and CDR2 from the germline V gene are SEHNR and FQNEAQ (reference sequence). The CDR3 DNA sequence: TGTGCCAGCAGCCCCTCGACAGGGGGAACACCCCTCCACTTT. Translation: CASSPSTGGTPLHF. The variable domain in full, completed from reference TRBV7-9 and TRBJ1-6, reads DTGVSQNPRHKITKRGQNVTFRCDPISEHNRLYWYRQTLGQGPEFLTYFQNEAQLEKSRLLSDRFSAERPKGSFSTLEIQRTEQGDSAMYLCASSPSTGGTPLHFGNGTRLTVT.

CDR3 in amino acids: CASSFGVAGELFF. The CDR3 region has the DNA TGTGCCAGCAGTTTCGGTGTTGCCGGGGAGCTGTTTTTT. V usage is TRBV27 and J usage is TRBJ2-2, with D uncertain. Per germline, CDR1 MNHEY and CDR2 SMNVEV (reference sequence). The CDR3 length is 13 residues. V shed 3 bases and J shed 6 bases, with 8 bases lying between them.

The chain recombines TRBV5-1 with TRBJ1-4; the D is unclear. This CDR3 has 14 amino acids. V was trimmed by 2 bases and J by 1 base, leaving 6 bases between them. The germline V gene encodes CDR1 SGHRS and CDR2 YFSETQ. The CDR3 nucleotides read TGCGCCAGCAGCTTAAGACAAACTAATGAAAAACTGTTTTTT. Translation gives CASSLRQTNEKLFF.

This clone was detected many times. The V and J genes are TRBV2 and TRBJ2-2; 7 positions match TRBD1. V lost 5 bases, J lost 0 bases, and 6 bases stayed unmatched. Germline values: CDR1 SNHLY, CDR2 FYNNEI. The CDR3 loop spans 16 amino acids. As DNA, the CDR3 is TGTGCCAGCAGTAGCCGGGACAGTACGAACACCGGGGAGCTGTTTTTT. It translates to CASSSRDSTNTGELFF. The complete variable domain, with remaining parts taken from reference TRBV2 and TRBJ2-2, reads EPEVTQTPSHQVTQMGQEVILRCVPISNHLYFYWYRQILGQKVEFLVSFYNNEISEKSEIFDDQFSVERPDGSNFTLKIRSTKLEDSAMYFCASSSRDSTNTGELFFGEGSRLTVL.

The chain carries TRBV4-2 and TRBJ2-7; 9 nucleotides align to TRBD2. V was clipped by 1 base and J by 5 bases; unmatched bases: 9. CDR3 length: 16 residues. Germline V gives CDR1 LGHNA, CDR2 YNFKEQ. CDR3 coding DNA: TGTGCCAGCAGCCAAGGTCGTGGAGCGGGGGGTGACGAGCAGTACTTC. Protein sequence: CASSQGRGAGGDEQYF.

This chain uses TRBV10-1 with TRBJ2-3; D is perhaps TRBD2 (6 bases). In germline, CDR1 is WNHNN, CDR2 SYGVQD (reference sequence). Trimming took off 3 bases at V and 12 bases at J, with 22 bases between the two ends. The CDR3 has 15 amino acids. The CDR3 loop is CASSEVAVLGEPQYF. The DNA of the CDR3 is TGCGCCAGCAGTGAAGTAGCGGTCCTTGGGGAACCTCAGTATTTT.

CDR3 amino acids: CASSDGQVFTLHF. DNA of the CDR3: TGTGCCAGCAGTGACGGACAGGTCTTTACCCTCCACTTT. The J gene is TRBJ1-6, the V gene TRBV6-1; 7 bases map to TRBD1. With 3 bases clipped from V and 14 bases from J, the junction kept 7 bases outside the gene matches. The CDR3 is 13 amino acids. From germline, CDR1 is MNHNS and CDR2 SASEGT.

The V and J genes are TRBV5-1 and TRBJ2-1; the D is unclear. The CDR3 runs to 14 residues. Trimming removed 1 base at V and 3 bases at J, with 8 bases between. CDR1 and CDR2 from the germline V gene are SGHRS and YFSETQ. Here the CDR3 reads CASSLQSLYNEQFF. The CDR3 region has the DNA TGCGCCAGCAGCTTGCAGTCTCTCTACAATGAGCAGTTCTTC. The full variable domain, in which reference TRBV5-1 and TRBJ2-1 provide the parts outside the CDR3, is KAGVTQTPRYLIKTRGQQVTLSCSPISGHRSVSWYQQTPGQGLQFLFEYFSETQRNKGNFPGRFSGRQFSNSRSEMNVSTLELGDSALYLCASSLQSLYNEQFFGPGTRLTVL.

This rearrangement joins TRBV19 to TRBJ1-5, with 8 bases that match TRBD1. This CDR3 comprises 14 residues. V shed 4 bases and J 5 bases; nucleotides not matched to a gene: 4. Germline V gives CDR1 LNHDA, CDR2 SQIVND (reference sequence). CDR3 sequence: CASSNLQGDQPQHF. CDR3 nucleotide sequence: TGTGCCAGTAGTAACCTACAGGGGGATCAGCCCCAGCATTTT. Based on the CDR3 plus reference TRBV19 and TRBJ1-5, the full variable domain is DGGITQSPKYLFRKEGQNVTLSCEQNLNHDAMYWYRQDPGQGLRLIYYSQIVNDFQKGDIAEGYSVSREKKESFPLTVTSAQKNPTAFYLCASSNLQGDQPQHFGDGTRLSIL.

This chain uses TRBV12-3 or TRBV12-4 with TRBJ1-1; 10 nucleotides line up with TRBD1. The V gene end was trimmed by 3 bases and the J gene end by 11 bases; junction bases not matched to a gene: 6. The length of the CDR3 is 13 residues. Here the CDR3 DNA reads TGTGCCAGCAGTTTCCGGGACAGGGGAGACGCTTTCTTT. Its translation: CASSFRDRGDAFF.

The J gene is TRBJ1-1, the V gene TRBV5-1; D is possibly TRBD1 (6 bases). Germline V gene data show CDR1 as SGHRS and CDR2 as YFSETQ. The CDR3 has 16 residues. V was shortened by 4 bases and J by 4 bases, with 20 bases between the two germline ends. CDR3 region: CASSLHPPSRGTEAFF. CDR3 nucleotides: TGCGCCAGCAGCCTACACCCACCATCCAGGGGCACTGAAGCTTTCTTT.

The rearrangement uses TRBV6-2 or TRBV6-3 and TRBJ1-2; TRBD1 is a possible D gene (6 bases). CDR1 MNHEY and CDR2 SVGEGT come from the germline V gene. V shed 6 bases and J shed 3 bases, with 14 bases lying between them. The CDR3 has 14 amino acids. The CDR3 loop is CASSSIQGYYGYTF. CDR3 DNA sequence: TGTGCCAGCAGCTCCATCCAGGGGTACTATGGCTACACCTTC.

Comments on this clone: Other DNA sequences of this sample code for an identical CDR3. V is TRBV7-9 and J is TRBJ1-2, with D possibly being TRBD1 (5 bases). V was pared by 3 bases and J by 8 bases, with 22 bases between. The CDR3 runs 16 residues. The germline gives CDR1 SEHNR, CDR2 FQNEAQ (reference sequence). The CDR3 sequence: CASSFDLARGGGGYTF. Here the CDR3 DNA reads TGTGCCAGCAGCTTTGACCTCGCGCGGGGGGGAGGCGGCTACACCTTC. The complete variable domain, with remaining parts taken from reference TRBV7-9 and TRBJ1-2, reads DTGVSQNPRHKITKRGQNVTFRCDPISEHNRLYWYRQTLGQGPEFLTYFQNEAQLEKSRLLSDRFSAERPKGSFSTLEIQRTEQGDSAMYLCASSFDLARGGGGYTFGSGTRLTVV.

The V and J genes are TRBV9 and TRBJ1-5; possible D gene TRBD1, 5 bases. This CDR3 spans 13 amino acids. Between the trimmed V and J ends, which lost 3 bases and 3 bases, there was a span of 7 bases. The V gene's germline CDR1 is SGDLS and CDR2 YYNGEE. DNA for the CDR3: TGTGCCAGCAGCGCGGGGGACAATCAGCCCCAGCATTTT. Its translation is CASSAGDNQPQHF.

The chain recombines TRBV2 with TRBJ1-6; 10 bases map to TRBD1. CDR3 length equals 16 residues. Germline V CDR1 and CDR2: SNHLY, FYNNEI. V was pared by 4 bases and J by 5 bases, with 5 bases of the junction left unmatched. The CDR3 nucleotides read TGTGCCAGCAGTGGACAGGGGGCGCAGAATAATTCACCCCTCCACTTT. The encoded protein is CASSGQGAQNNSPLHF.